Listed below are T cell receptor beta chains from one sample, sequenced in a study of long-term antiretroviral therapy in people with HIV. Libraries were prepared by immunoSEQ multiplex PCR; TCRdb keeps only in-frame clonotypes and omits some of them. Of 20,000 to 30,000 clones detected, about 76% appear once; the ten largest clones hold approximately 15%. The specimen was unsorted PBMCs, collected at the start of antiretroviral therapy, before treatment. These receptors were obtained from a woman aged 18-29 years with HIV. The CDR3 runs from the conserved cysteine through the conserved F or W. The order of the fields is J gene, V gene, clone size, D gene, CDR3 DNA, CDR3 protein. The D gene is left open where the match is weak. For some rows the clone size is stated as once, few or many, or as a class when expanded; others skip it.

>TRBJ2-7|TRBV28|NA|NA
TGTGCCAGCAGTTTAAATCCGGGCGGGACTTACTCCTACGAGCAGTACTTC
CASSLNPGGTYSYEQYF
>TRBJ2-3|TRBV5-4|NA|NA
TGTGCCAGCAGCCAGGGACAACCCACAGATACGCAGTATTTT
CASSQGQPTDTQYF
>TRBJ1-1|TRBV7-2|few|NA
TGTGCCAGCAGTCTGGACACTGGCACTGAAGCTTTCTTT
CASSLDTGTEAFF
>TRBJ2-7|TRBV6-6|NA|TRBD1
TGTGCCAGCAGTTACTCGATCGACAGGGGCGGCGAGCAGTACTTC
CASSYSIDRGGEQYF
>TRBJ2-1|TRBV5-8|NA|TRBD1
TGTGCCAGCAGTATTGGACAGGGCGCCTACAATGAGCAGTTCTTC
CASSIGQGAYNEQFF
>TRBJ2-1|TRBV5-1|NA|NA
TGCGCCAGCAGCTTGGGTGAAGGTGAGCAGTTCTTC
CASSLGEGEQFF
>TRBJ1-2|TRBV30|NA|NA
TGTGCCTGGAGTGTTTCAAAAGGACCCTATGGCTACACCTTC
CAWSVSKGPYGYTF
>TRBJ1-4|TRBV6-6|NA|TRBD1
TGTGCCAGCAGTTACCGGGGACAGGGGTCTAATGAAAAACTGTTTTTT
CASSYRGQGSNEKLFF
>TRBJ2-4|TRBV7-6|NA|TRBD2
TGTGCCAGCAGCTTAGGGGCAGGGTCGAGAGCGGGAGTAGCCAAAAACATTCAGTACTTC
CASSLGAGSRAGVAKNIQYF
>TRBJ2-1|TRBV29-1|NA|NA
TGCAGCGTGGTGATATACAACAATGAGCAGTTCTTC
CSVVIYNNEQFF
>TRBJ2-7|TRBV7-6|NA|TRBD1
TGTGCCAGCAGCTTATTTGTAGGACAGGGGGCGTACGAGCAGTACTTC
CASSLFVGQGAYEQYF
>TRBJ1-2|TRBV29-1|NA|NA
TGCAGCGTTGAAGGGGCAGGGGCCTTCTATGGCTACACCTTC
CSVEGAGAFYGYTF
>TRBJ2-1|TRBV4-3|NA|NA
TGCGCCAGCAGCCAAGGTGGGAGCAATGAGCAGTTCTTC
CASSQGGSNEQFF
>TRBJ2-7|TRBV27|few|NA
TGTGCCAGCAAGGTTAGTGGCTCCTACGAGCAGTACTTC
CASKVSGSYEQYF
>TRBJ2-7|TRBV6-5|once|TRBD2
TGTGCCAGCAGTTACCGCTCTAGCGGGACAAACGAGCAGTACTTC
CASSYRSSGTNEQYF
>TRBJ2-7|TRBV27|NA|NA
TGTGCCAGCAGATCCAGGTTACGGCAACACTACGAGCAGTACTTC
CASRSRLRQHYEQYF
>TRBJ1-1|TRBV6-1|NA|NA
TGTGCCAGCAGTGAAGTGGGACAATTGAACACTGAAGCTTTCTTT
CASSEVGQLNTEAFF
>TRBJ2-1|TRBV10-3|NA|TRBD2
TGTGCCACCAGCCCAGGGACTAGTCGAAACAATGAGCAGTTCTTC
CATSPGTSRNNEQFF
>TRBJ2-7|TRBV6-4|NA|TRBD1
TGTGCCAGCAGGCAGGGGGACAGAACCTACGAGCAGTACTTC
CASRQGDRTYEQYF
>TRBJ2-3|TRBV27|once|TRBD2
TGTGCCAGCAGCGGACTAGCGGGGTTTCCTAGCACAGATACGCAGTATTTT
CASSGLAGFPSTDTQYF
>TRBJ2-3|TRBV7-8|NA|NA
TGTGCCAGCAGCTTAGGGTTCAGACTGATTAGCACAGATACGCAGTATTTT
CASSLGFRLISTDTQYF
>TRBJ1-2|TRBV7-3|NA|TRBD1
TGTGCCAGCAGCCCTGGACAGGGCATGGGCTATGGCTACACCTTC
CASSPGQGMGYGYTF
>TRBJ1-1|TRBV11-2|NA|NA
TGTGCCAGCAGCTTAGATCGGGGGGTACTTGATAGTTGGAACACTGAAGCTTTCTTT
CASSLDRGVLDSWNTEAFF
>TRBJ2-7|TRBV2|NA|NA
TGTGCCAGCAGGAATACTAACGGGAGATACGAGCAGTACTTC
CASRNTNGRYEQYF